The clone carrying this TCR beta chain has just a few counts. The data were taken from a study of blood T cells in healthy people across ages. A second PCR of about 6 to 12 cycles used a sample-barcoded 5' primer and a J-beta primer mix. TCRdb ran MiXCR on the 5' RACE reads and lists one entry per CDR3 protein. The sample shows about 1,800,000 distinct CDR3 sequences, roughly 27% of them seen only once. The V end was cut by 5 bases, the J end by 4 bases, with 15 bases between. The CDR3 consists of 16 residues. Germline V gene lookup returns CDR1 SGHAT and CDR2 FQNNGV. The chain is built from TRBV11-2 and TRBJ1-6, with no clear D. Sample: blood. This TCR came from a woman between 25 and 40 years old in good health. The CDR3 region is CASSAYTQKYNSPLHF. In DNA, the CDR3 is TGTGCCAGCAGCGCTTACACGCAAAAATATAATTCACCCCTCCACTTT.